The following is a T cell receptor (beta chain) sequence with its context. Its antigen specificity is not known. Base qualities are not provided; no much larger clone lies one nucleotide away. Participants in the prospective study were enrolled through a virtual design, were aged about 18 to 90 years, and lived in approximately 25 United States geographic areas. Cohort assignment in the prospective study relied on participant-reported clinical history from a screening survey and a study questionnaire. For ImmuneRACE Cohort 3, a participant was defined as recovered based on two consecutive negative NP/OP PCR tests, clearance by a healthcare professional, or resolution of symptoms. In the prospective study, whole blood, serum and a nasopharyngeal or oropharyngeal swab were collected from each participant by mobile phlebotomists. Participants in the prospective study had the option to provide additional blood draws and questionnaires over an approximately 2-month period. Before DNA extraction, prospective study blood samples were shipped either frozen or at room temperature.

The data belong to a study of blood T cell repertoires in COVID-19 (TCRdb year 2020). Background on the whole study: Samples from collaborators originated in the United States, Italy and Spain and spanned both the acute and convalescent phases of COVID-19. The material from the prospective study consisted of cDNA or gDNA derived from T cells, B-cell-depleted T cells, or PBMCs. Subjects who had been exposed to COVID-19, were actively infected with it, or had recovered from it provided the deeply sampled blood TCRbeta repertoires that made up the dataset. The repertoires were released in a freely available public database meant as a resource for research on the immune response to SARS-CoV-2. The samples were drawn from two sources: the first 160 participants of the ongoing ImmuneRACE study, and 1,254 subjects contributed by 6 global collaborators. A de-identified subject ID, COVID-19 status, age in years and sex were almost always included in the sample metadata. HLA class I and class II types, where available, came from metadata supplied by the sample provider rather than from assay-based typing. The investigation overall reported the following: The quantity of clinical and demographic metadata differed by source and by participant and was supplied without curation.

From the cysteine through the phenylalanine, the CDR3 covers 18 amino acids. Solely the CDR3 DNA is kept, with 54 bases framed from the first base. Reading the germline V gene gives CDR1 SGHTA and CDR2 FQGNSA. Trimmed from V: 6 bases; trimmed from J: 0 bases; junction bases lacking a gene match: 16. TCRbeta CDR3 regions were amplified from genomic DNA using the immunoSEQ Assay, a bias-controlled multiplex PCR. The source study handled its data this way. The number of nucleated cells in each sample was estimated from the amplification of reference gene primers within the assay. To quantify the absolute abundance of each unique TCRbeta CDR3 rearrangement, sequence reads were collapsed and filtered. Productive Simpson clonality was computed per sample as the square root of Simpson's diversity index over productive rearrangements. The immuneACCESS repertoire file appears here via TCRdb, limited to in-frame rearrangements. These files lack a portion of the clones; in checked studies, under half of the deficit traces to unresolved V genes, and the cause of the others is not known. That table furnishes V, J and clone size, whereas the DNA furnished D and trimming. A total of 200,000 to 250,000 clones appear in this sample, around four fifths of them only once. The ten largest account for approximately 15% of the sample.

The origin of this receptor is a man aged 35-49 years who had recovered from COVID-19. This sequence uses TRBV7-2 and TRBJ1-1; 7 bases in between match TRBD1. Specimen: PBMCs or T cells enriched from blood (not recorded which). In nucleotides, the sequence is TGTGCCAGCAGTTTAATACCGGGACAAGGGGGCTTGAACACTGAAGCTTTCTTT. This sequence encodes CASSLIPGQGGLNTEAFF.